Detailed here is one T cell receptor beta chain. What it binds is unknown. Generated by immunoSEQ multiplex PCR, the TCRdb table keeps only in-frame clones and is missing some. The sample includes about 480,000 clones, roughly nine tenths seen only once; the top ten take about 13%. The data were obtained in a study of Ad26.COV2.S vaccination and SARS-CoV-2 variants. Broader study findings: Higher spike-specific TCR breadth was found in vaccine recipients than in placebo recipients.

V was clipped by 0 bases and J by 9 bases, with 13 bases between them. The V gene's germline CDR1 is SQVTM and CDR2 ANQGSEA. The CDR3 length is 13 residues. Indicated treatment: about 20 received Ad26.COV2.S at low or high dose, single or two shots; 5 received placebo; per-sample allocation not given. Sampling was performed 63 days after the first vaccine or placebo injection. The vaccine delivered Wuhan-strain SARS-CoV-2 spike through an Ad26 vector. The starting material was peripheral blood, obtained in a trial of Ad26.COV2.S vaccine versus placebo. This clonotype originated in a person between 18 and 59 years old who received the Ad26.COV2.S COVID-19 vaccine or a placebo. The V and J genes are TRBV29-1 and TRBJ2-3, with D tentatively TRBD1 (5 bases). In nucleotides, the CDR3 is TGCAGCGTTGAAGATCGAGGCAGGGTAACGCAGTATTTT. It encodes CSVEDRGRVTQYF.